One and the same sample provided the 22 T cell receptor beta chains below, sequenced in a study of blood T cell repertoires in COVID-19. Profiling relied on immunoSEQ multiplex PCR, and the TCRdb table lists in-frame clones only, not all of them. The data contain roughly 130,000 clones, about 79% of them singletons. What was sequenced was PBMCs or T cells enriched from blood (not recorded which). Receptors were obtained from a man aged 45-65 years who had recovered from COVID-19.

This clone was recorded only once. The chain couples TRBV2 to TRBJ2-3; D is perhaps TRBD2 (6 bases). This CDR3 region has 15 residues. Germline CDR1 SNHLY, CDR2 FYNNEI. The V end lost 4 bases, the J end lost 2 bases, and 13 bases lay between the germline ends. The CDR3 DNA is TGTGCCAGCAGTGGCAGTAGCGGATACACAGATACGCAGTATTTT. This translates into CASSGSSGYTDTQYF.

The chain is built from TRBV27 and TRBJ1-4; D gene ambiguous. CDR1 is MNHEY, CDR2 SMNVEV, per germline (reference sequence). Trimming removed 8 bases from V and 0 bases from J, with 16 bases in between. The length of the CDR3 is 16 residues. The CDR3: CASPGPLTTTNEKLFF. The CDR3 DNA reads as TGTGCCAGCCCTGGGCCCCTCACGACAACTAATGAAAAACTGTTTTTT.

This clone was seen once. V and J are TRBV7-2 and TRBJ2-5; 9 nucleotides agree with TRBD1. This CDR3 is 14 amino acids long. Trimming removed 4 bases from V and 2 bases from J; junction bases left unmatched: 2. Germline V gives CDR1 SGHTA, CDR2 FQGNSA. CDR3: CASSSTGGQETQYF. In DNA form, the CDR3 reads TGTGCCAGCAGCTCGACAGGGGGACAAGAGACCCAGTACTTC.

The chain joins TRBV6-2 or TRBV6-3 to TRBJ2-1, with TRBD1 matching over 10 bases. The CDR3 loop spans 14 amino acids. J was trimmed by 10 bases and V by 2 bases; bases with no gene match: 5. The germline gives CDR1 MNHEY, CDR2 SVGEGT. The CDR3 coding sequence is TGTGCCAGCAGTTACCCGGGACAGGGGAGAGAGCAGTTCTTC. It codes for CASSYPGQGREQFF.

This clone was observed a handful of times. This chain uses TRBV12-3 or TRBV12-4 with TRBJ2-7; D perhaps matches TRBD2 (5 bases). The CDR3 length is 13 residues. Trimming pared 6 bases from V and 7 bases from J, leaving 16 bases between. CDR3 loop: CASSPQEEEEQYF. DNA of the CDR3: TGTGCCAGCAGCCCGCAGGAGGAGGAAGAGCAGTACTTC.

This clone has just a few counts. The chain is built from TRBV2 and TRBJ1-1; a weak D match, TRBD1 (6 bases). Deletions cut 4 bases from V and 4 bases from J, with 13 bases between. CDR3 length: 14 residues. Germline values: CDR1 SNHLY, CDR2 FYNNEI. The CDR3 is CASSVEQGSTEAFF. The CDR3 DNA reads as TGTGCCAGCAGTGTGGAACAGGGATCCACTGAAGCTTTCTTT. The variable domain in full, completed from reference TRBV2 and TRBJ1-1, reads EPEVTQTPSHQVTQMGQEVILRCVPISNHLYFYWYRQILGQKVEFLVSFYNNEISEKSEIFDDQFSVERPDGSNFTLKIRSTKLEDSAMYFCASSVEQGSTEAFFGQGTRLTVV.

The V and J genes are TRBV7-3 and TRBJ1-1; 10 bases map to TRBD1. J was trimmed by 6 bases and V by 2 bases; bases with no gene match: 3. Germline V gives CDR1 SGHTA, CDR2 FQGTGA. The CDR3 runs to 14 residues. DNA of the CDR3: TGTGCCAGCAGCTTAGACAGGGGGCTCTCTGAAGCTTTCTTT. This gives the protein CASSLDRGLSEAFF. Supplemented by reference TRBV7-3 and TRBJ1-1, the full variable domain reads GAGVSQTPSNKVTEKGKYVELRCDPISGHTALYWYRQSLGQGPEFLIYFQGTGAADDSGLPNDRFFAVRPEGSVSTLKIQRTERGDSAVYLCASSLDRGLSEAFFGQGTRLTVV.

The chain uses TRBV5-6 and TRBJ1-4, with D possibly being TRBD1 (5 bases). Trimming removed 3 bases from V and 4 bases from J, with 16 bases in between. Germline lookup yields CDR1 SGHDT and CDR2 YYEEEE. The CDR3 consists of 16 residues. CDR3 sequence (DNA): TGTGCCAGCAGCTCAATGGGGCAGCAGGTTAATGAAAAACTGTTTTTT. Translating it yields CASSSMGQQVNEKLFF.

The sample holds many counts of this clone. The chain employs TRBV27 and TRBJ1-2, with D unresolved. V was clipped by 6 bases and J by 4 bases, with 12 bases between them. The CDR3 is 13 amino acids. The germline V gene has CDR1 MNHEY and CDR2 SMNVEV (reference sequence). CDR3 protein: CASSSDGSYGYTF. The CDR3 nucleotides read TGTGCCAGCAGCAGCGACGGATCCTATGGCTACACCTTC.

The chain recombines TRBV7-9 with TRBJ2-1; 9 nucleotides line up with TRBD2. Per germline, CDR1 SEHNR and CDR2 FQNEAQ (reference sequence). The V segment lost 3 bases and the J segment 0 bases; nucleotides outside the gene matches: 12. This CDR3 contains 19 residues. The CDR3 reads CASSFGAAGGTSSYNEQFF. The CDR3 DNA follows: TGTGCCAGCAGCTTCGGGGCCGCGGGGGGGACGAGCTCCTACAATGAGCAGTTCTTC.

This clone was observed a few times. The chain recombines TRBV7-2 with TRBJ1-2; D uncertain. The ends were cut back, 5 bases at V and 5 bases at J, with 12 bases in the middle. Germline V gene lookup returns CDR1 SGHTA and CDR2 FQGNSA. This CDR3 contains 13 residues. The CDR3 is CASSPGLKYGYTF. For the CDR3, the DNA is TGTGCCAGCAGCCCAGGACTGAAGTATGGCTACACCTTC.

The table lists this clone with a few counts. The chain recombines TRBV4-3 with TRBJ2-2, with TRBD2 matching 10 bases. The V segment lost 3 bases and the J segment 7 bases; nucleotides outside the gene matches: 11. CDR1 LGHNA and CDR2 YSLEER come from the germline V gene. This CDR3 contains 17 residues. Here the CDR3 DNA reads TGCGCCAGCAGCCACGCCCTAGCGGGGGTTACAGGCGGGGAGCTGTTTTTT. Amino acid sequence: CASSHALAGVTGGELFF.

The rearrangement links TRBV28 to TRBJ1-2; 8 bases map to TRBD1. Germline CDR1 MDHEN, CDR2 SYDVKM. Unmatched junction bases numbered 9, after V lost 5 bases and J lost 4 bases. The CDR3 covers 15 residues. In nucleotides, the CDR3 is TGTGCCAGCAGTCCTCAATCCACAGGGGGCTATGGCTACACCTTC. Translating gives CASSPQSTGGYGYTF.

This chain uses TRBV7-2 with TRBJ2-5, with D perhaps matching TRBD1 (6 bases). This CDR3 is 15 amino acids long. Per the germline V gene, CDR1 is SGHTA and CDR2 is FQGNSA. V was clipped by 3 bases and J by 4 bases, with 15 bases between them. The CDR3 loop is CASSFPGGRGETQYF. The CDR3 nucleotides read TGTGCCAGCAGCTTTCCTGGGGGCAGAGGAGAGACCCAGTACTTC. The entire variable domain, with the rest obtained from reference TRBV7-2 and TRBJ2-5, is as follows: GAGVSQSPSNKVTEKGKDVELRCDPISGHTALYWYRQSLGQGLEFLIYFQGNSAPDKSGLPSDRFSAERTGGSVSTLTIQRTQQEDSAVYLCASSFPGGRGETQYFGPGTRLLVL.

V and J are TRBV4-3 and TRBJ1-1, with D maybe TRBD1 (5 bases). CDR1 is LGHNA and CDR2 is YSLEER in the germline V gene. CDR3 length equals 15 residues. V dropped 1 base and J dropped 7 bases, with 16 bases sitting between them. DNA of the CDR3: TGCGCCAGCAGCCAAGTTGGAGGGGCGCCGGGTGAAGCTTTCTTT. Residues: CASSQVGGAPGEAFF.

The chain joins TRBV6-1 to TRBJ1-2; D is possibly TRBD1 (6 bases). The CDR3 length is 14 residues. With 1 base removed from V and 3 bases from J, the gap between germline ends came to 9 bases. Germline loops: CDR1 MNHNS, CDR2 SASEGT. CDR3 DNA: TGTGCCAGCAGTGAAGGACAGGACTACTATGGCTACACCTTC. Amino acids: CASSEGQDYYGYTF.

V gene TRBV11-3 combines with J gene TRBJ2-2, with TRBD2 as a possible D gene (6 bases). The CDR3 is 15 residues long. CDR1 is SGHNT, CDR2 YENEEA, per germline. Trimming left V 4 bases short and J 0 bases short, with 9 bases between. The CDR3 DNA reads as TGTGCCAGCAGCTCAGGGACTTCGAACACCGGGGAGCTGTTTTTT. Translated, it gives CASSSGTSNTGELFF.

The chain recombines TRBV18 with TRBJ2-3; 8 nucleotides agree with TRBD2. J lost 6 bases, V lost 3 bases, and 8 bases had no gene match. The CDR3 totals 15 residues. Germline loops: CDR1 KGHSH, CDR2 LQKENI. This chain's CDR3 is CASSPPRLAMDTQYF. CDR3 DNA sequence: TGTGCCAGCTCACCGCCAAGACTAGCGATGGATACGCAGTATTTT. Variable domain in full (rest from reference TRBV18 and TRBJ2-3): NAGVMQNPRHLVRRRGQEARLRCSPMKGHSHVYWYRQLPEEGLKFMVYLQKENIIDESGMPKERFSAEFPKEGPSILRIQQVVRGDSAAYFCASSPPRLAMDTQYFGPGTRLTVL.

The genes are TRBV7-9 and TRBJ1-4; possibly TRBD1 for D (6 bases). Trimming pared 7 bases from V and 8 bases from J, leaving 17 bases between. This CDR3 has 14 residues. CDR1 is SEHNR and CDR2 is FQNEAQ in the germline V gene (reference sequence). The CDR3 reads CASTLQGDGEKLFF. As DNA, the CDR3 is TGTGCCAGCACCCTACAGGGCGATGGCGAAAAACTGTTTTTT.

The V gene is TRBV29-1, the J gene TRBJ2-1; 8 bases are a match to TRBD1. Germline CDR1 reads SQVTM; CDR2 reads ANQGSEA. The CDR3 is 15 residues long. Germline trimming cut 6 bases from V and 6 bases from J; bases unmatched to any gene: 13. CDR3 sequence (DNA): TGCAGCGTGGTAGACAGGGGCATATTGGGCAATGAGCAGTTCTTC. It encodes CSVVDRGILGNEQFF.

The CDR3 DNA reads as TGTGCCAGCAGTGTAGGACTAGCGGGGGGCCGAGGTGAGCAGTTCTTC. Translation: CASSVGLAGGRGEQFF. The chain employs TRBV2 and TRBJ2-1, with TRBD2 identical over 14 bases. The CDR3 is 16 amino acids. The junction had 8 bases not matched to a gene; V was cut back by 4 bases and J by 9 bases. Germline V gene sequence: CDR1 SNHLY, CDR2 FYNNEI.

The chain recombines TRBV24-1 with TRBJ2-2; 10 bases align to TRBD1. V was clipped by 3 bases and J by 6 bases; unmatched bases: 6. The CDR3 runs to 16 residues. CDR1 is KGHDR, CDR2 SFDVKD, per germline. Here the CDR3 reads CATSDPDRGRAGELFF. The CDR3 DNA is TGTGCCACCAGTGATCCTGACAGGGGGCGGGCCGGGGAGCTGTTTTTT.